This TCR beta chain was identified during a study of siplizumab effects on memory and regulatory T cells. General study results and limits: Roughly 80-97% of proliferating CD4+ or CD8+ clones defied assignment to a naive or memory phenotype. To unstimulated subsets, only a minor fraction of alloreactive clones could be mapped. Naive T cells apparently outstripped memory cells in diversity and seemed major alloresponse contributors.

Germline lookup yields CDR1 SGHVS and CDR2 FQNEAQ. This CDR3 region has 17 residues. The V end was cut by 5 bases, the J end by 0 bases, with 16 bases between. Points on this clone: As yet, its antigen is unknown.

TCRdb keeps only in-frame clones here, not all; method: immunoSEQ multiplex PCR. Of around 87,000 clones listed, 85% to 90% are singletons. Sequencing used CD4+ T cells sorted from blood. The clonotype was recovered from a human donor in good health. The V gene is TRBV7-8, the J gene TRBJ2-2, with D unclear. CDR3 bases: TGTGCCAGCAGCCCGGCGCGGCTATGGGCGAACACCGGGGAGCTGTTTTTT. Translation gives CASSPARLWANTGELFF.